The 23 T cell receptor beta chains in this list originate from one sample, sequenced in a study of CD8 T cells in ankylosing spondylitis. TCRdb reprocessed the 5' RACE reads with MiXCR, giving one entry per CDR3 protein. The table includes approximately 150,000 distinct CDR3 sequences, 40% to 50% detected once. Sequencing was done on a sample of synovial fluid, either unsorted or a sorted T cell fraction (not recorded which). The receptor set was obtained from a male donor with ankylosing spondylitis.

The chain employs TRBV12-3 or TRBV12-4 and TRBJ2-4, with 7 bases matching TRBD2. CDR3 length: 14 amino acids. V lost 2 bases, J lost 7 bases, and 5 bases stayed unmatched. CDR3 protein: CASSLWWGGNIQYF. The CDR3 region has the DNA TGTGCCAGCAGTTTATGGTGGGGGGGTAACATTCAGTACTTC.

J is TRBJ2-5 and V is TRBV10-3, with D tentatively TRBD1 (6 bases). V lost 6 bases and J lost 0, with 14 bases in between. Germline lookup yields CDR1 ENHRY and CDR2 SYGVKD. There are 15 residues in the CDR3. The CDR3 loop reads CAISTTGSDQETQYF. In nucleotides, the CDR3 is TGTGCCATCAGCACCACAGGGTCGGACCAAGAGACCCAGTACTTC.

This clonotype was counted between two and nine times. The V call is TRBV20-1, the J call TRBJ1-1; no clear D. The CDR3 is made up of 13 amino acids. The V end lost 6 bases, the J end lost 2 bases, and 13 bases lay between the germline ends. Germline V gene data show CDR1 as DFQATT and CDR2 as SNEGSKA (reference sequence). CDR3 amino acids: CSAQDLINTEAFF. Here the CDR3 DNA reads TGCAGTGCCCAAGATCTTATAAACACTGAAGCTTTCTTT.

This clonotype came up a few times. The chain recombines TRBV15 with TRBJ1-1, with D uncertain. This CDR3 has 16 residues. CDR1 is LNHNV and CDR2 is YYDKDF in the germline V gene (reference sequence). Trimming stripped 1 base from V and 1 base from J, with 13 bases between. CDR3 region: CATSRVRPERNTEAFF. The CDR3 region has the DNA TGTGCCACCAGCAGAGTCCGGCCAGAAAGGAACACTGAAGCTTTCTTT.

This clonotype was seen only a few times. The rearrangement uses TRBV28 and TRBJ2-1; TRBD2 aligns across 12 bases. Germline values: CDR1 MDHEN, CDR2 SYDVKM. The CDR3 covers 18 residues. Trimming took 3 bases from V and 0 from J; bases not matched to a gene: 6. In DNA, the CDR3 is TGTGCCAGCAGTTTCGAACTAGCGGGAGGTAGCTCCTACAATGAGCAGTTCTTC. This gives the protein CASSFELAGGSSYNEQFF.

A remark on this clonotype: One junction end does not reproduce the germline sequence, and a read error may be involved. This sequence joins TRBV10-3 and TRBJ2-1; D tentatively reads TRBD1 or TRBD2 (5 bases each). Germline V gives CDR1 ENHRY, CDR2 SYGVKD. The CDR3 contains 22 residues. This CDR3 reads CASSEVALGFVSRGSSYNEQFF. The CDR3 bases are TGTGCCAGCAGTGAGGTGGCATTAGGCTTTGTGTCGAGGGGTAGCTCCTACAATGAGCAGTTCTTC.

The rearrangement joins TRBV15 to TRBJ2-5, with 8 bases fitting TRBD2. The CDR3 is made up of 16 amino acids. CDR1 and CDR2 (germline): LNHNV, YYDKDF (reference sequence). With 4 bases clipped from V and 5 bases from J, the junction kept 12 bases outside the gene matches. CDR3 region: CATSNFWAGGRETQYF. As DNA, the CDR3 is TGTGCCACCAGCAACTTTTGGGCGGGGGGCCGGGAGACCCAGTACTTC.

The chain employs TRBV14 and TRBJ1-2; D is unclear. CDR3 length: 15 residues. Germline V gene data show CDR1 as SGHDN and CDR2 as FVKESK. V was clipped by 0 bases and J by 8 bases, with 16 bases between them. The CDR3 region is CASSQDLSPVGGYTF. For the CDR3, the DNA is TGTGCCAGCAGCCAAGATCTTAGTCCCGTCGGCGGCTACACCTTC.

This clonotype was recorded at least ten times. The chain employs TRBV28 and TRBJ1-5, with D maybe TRBD1 (5 bases). V was cut by 6 bases and J by 6 bases, with 18 bases left in between. The CDR3 has 15 amino acids. Germline lookup yields CDR1 MDHEN and CDR2 SYDVKM. CDR3 residues: CASSRVGGGFQPQHF. CDR3 nucleotide sequence: TGTGCCAGCAGCCGGGTGGGGGGAGGTTTTCAGCCCCAGCATTTT.

V gene TRBV5-1 combines with J gene TRBJ2-7; either TRBD1 or TRBD2 may fit D (5 bases each). The germline CDR1 and CDR2 sequences are SGHRS and YFSETQ. Trimming shortened V by 8 bases and J by 5 bases, and 20 bases separated the two germline ends. The CDR3 length is 14 residues. The CDR3 here is CASPRGRVDHEQYF. CDR3 coding DNA: TGCGCCAGTCCACGGGGCAGGGTGGACCACGAGCAGTACTTC.

V gene TRBV7-9 combines with J gene TRBJ2-4, with D possibly being TRBD2 (6 bases). Germline CDR1 and CDR2: SEHNR and FQNEAQ (reference sequence). V was trimmed by 3 bases and J by 4 bases, leaving 13 bases between them. There are 15 residues in the CDR3. This CDR3 is CASSFGGKDKNIQYF. The CDR3 DNA is TGTGCCAGCAGCTTTGGGGGGAAGGATAAAAACATTCAGTACTTC.

This rearrangement joins TRBV5-1 to TRBJ1-1; a possible D gene is TRBD1 (5 bases). The V end was cut by 9 bases, the J end by 1 base, with 16 bases between. Germline assignment: CDR1 SGHRS and CDR2 YFSETQ. The CDR3 sequence is 14 residues long. This chain's CDR3 is CATRLSTENTEAFF. The CDR3 bases are TGCGCCACCCGCCTTTCGACAGAGAACACTGAAGCTTTCTTT.

This clonotype was seen more than once but under ten times. This chain joins TRBV5-1 and TRBJ1-1; D not certain. V shed 0 bases and J shed 7 bases, with 4 bases lying between them. The CDR3 has 11 residues. CDR1 and CDR2 from the germline V gene are SGHRS and YFSETQ. The CDR3 DNA is TGCGCCAGCAGCTTGGGAGATGAAGCTTTCTTT. This sequence encodes CASSLGDEAFF.

The table lists this clonotype with a few counts. The rearrangement joins TRBV12-3 or TRBV12-4 to TRBJ2-3; TRBD2 matches at 9 bases. This CDR3 is built from 15 residues. J lost 2 bases, V lost 6 bases, and 6 bases had no gene match. Here the CDR3 DNA reads TGTGCCAGCAGACCTAGCGGGGTCTCCACAGATACGCAGTATTTT. This codes for CASRPSGVSTDTQYF.

The chain carries TRBV27 and TRBJ2-1, with 8 bases aligning to TRBD2. This CDR3 contains 14 residues. CDR1 is MNHEY and CDR2 is SMNVEV in the germline V gene (reference sequence). J lost 3 bases, V lost 4 bases, and 2 bases had no gene match. The CDR3: CASSSSGSYNEQFF. The DNA for the CDR3 is TGTGCCAGCAGTTCCAGCGGGAGCTACAATGAGCAGTTCTTC.

The CDR3 sequence: CASSARLASNTGELFF. DNA of the CDR3: TGTGCCAGCAGTGCAAGACTAGCGTCGAACACCGGGGAGCTGTTTTTT. This sequence joins TRBV12-3 or TRBV12-4 and TRBJ2-2, with 8 nucleotides matching TRBD2. CDR3 size: 16 residues. J was trimmed by 0 bases and V by 5 bases; bases with no gene match: 5.

CDR3 coding DNA: TGTGCCAGCAGCTTTATAGCGGGAGCACTAGATACGCAGTATTTT. Protein sequence: CASSFIAGALDTQYF. The V call is TRBV7-2, the J call TRBJ2-3, with TRBD2 matching 9 bases. Germline assignment: CDR1 SGHTA and CDR2 FQGNSA. The ends lost 3 bases at V and 5 bases at J; junction bases unmatched: 6. This CDR3 is built from 15 residues.

A single count supports this clonotype. At one boundary the junction diverges from the germline segment, which might be a read error. The V call is TRBV15, the J call TRBJ1-2; 7 bases fit TRBD1. CDR3 length: 15 amino acids. Germline V lookup: CDR1 LNHNV, CDR2 YYDKDF (reference sequence). The CDR3 DNA reads TGTGCCACCAGCAAGGGACAGAACCCTAATTATGGCTACACCTTC. Translation gives CATSKGQNPNYGYTF.

This clonotype was seen repeatedly, ten times or more. The gene calls are TRBV7-8 and TRBJ2-3, with 7 bases matching TRBD1. The V and J ends lost 2 bases and 4 bases, in that order; junction bases with no gene match: 6. CDR1 is SGHVS and CDR2 is FQNEAQ in the germline V gene. This CDR3 has 15 amino acids. The CDR3 region is CASSLYRGPADTQYF. CDR3 coding DNA: TGTGCCAGCAGCTTATACAGGGGCCCAGCAGATACGCAGTATTTT.

The genes are TRBV4-1 and TRBJ1-4; D perhaps matches TRBD1 (6 bases). Germline loops: CDR1 MGHRA, CDR2 YSYEKL. This CDR3 has 17 amino acids. V was shortened by 0 bases and J by 13 bases, with 24 bases between the two germline ends. The CDR3 here is CASSQDGGTWVSGALFF. CDR3 in DNA: TGCGCCAGCAGCCAAGATGGGGGGACATGGGTTAGTGGGGCACTGTTTTTT.

By share of the sample, this clonotype is medium-sized. This chain's CDR3 is CASSPGHSYEQYF. The CDR3 region has the DNA TGTGCCAGCAGCCCTGGCCACTCCTACGAGCAGTACTTC. The rearrangement uses TRBV7-2 and TRBJ2-7; D gene ambiguous. The V end lost 5 bases, the J end lost 0 bases, and 8 bases lay between the germline ends. The CDR3 contains 13 residues. CDR1 SGHTA and CDR2 FQGNSA come from the germline V gene.

The chain employs TRBV7-9 and TRBJ2-1, with a weak D call TRBD2 (6 bases). The V and J ends lost 5 bases and 3 bases respectively, with 14 bases between them. The CDR3 loop spans 15 amino acids. Germline CDR1 reads SEHNR; CDR2 reads FQNEAQ (reference sequence). CDR3 DNA sequence: TGTGCCAGCAGCGCTTCAACAGCGGGCTACAATGAGCAGTTCTTC. Its translation is CASSASTAGYNEQFF.

This clonotype has just a few counts. V and J are TRBV6-2 or TRBV6-3 and TRBJ2-1; 7 bases agree with TRBD2. CDR1 is MNHEY, CDR2 SVGEGT, per germline. The CDR3 is 16 amino acids. J was trimmed by 8 bases and V by 6 bases; bases with no gene match: 16. CDR3 in amino acids: CASRLYAGRSVDEQFF. The CDR3 DNA sequence: TGTGCCAGCAGGCTTTACGCCGGGAGGAGTGTAGATGAGCAGTTCTTC.